This T cell receptor (beta chain) was captured by sequencing in a study of vaccination effects on CD4 cells after COVID-19. Study information: Prior to sequencing, the ViraFEST assay stimulated PBMC with viral peptide pools, which expanded the antigen-specific CD4+ T cells. General study results and limits: In the study, convalescent patients were few, and early post-infection timepoints were absent.

Method: immunoSEQ multiplex PCR; TCRdb's copy keeps in-frame clones and lacks some. This table holds around 50,000 clones, 65% to 80% found once. This clone appeared a few times. Antigen specificity is unknown. Cultured cells yielded isolated CD4+ T cells after more than nine days. Germline V lookup: CDR1 SQVTM, CDR2 ANQGSEA. The CDR3 has 14 residues. V was pared by 6 bases and J by 3 bases, with 9 bases of the junction left unmatched. J is TRBJ1-1 and V is TRBV29-1; 8 bases are a match to TRBD1. The clonotype comes from a human donor who received a COVID-19 vaccine. This specimen consisted of CD4+ T cells from PBMCs cultured without peptide, obtained before COVID-19 vaccination. The CDR3 nucleotides are TGCAGCGTCCTAAGACAGGGGATGTACACTGAAGCTTTCTTT. Its protein product is CSVLRQGMYTEAFF.